The TCR beta chain described here comes from a study of shared clonotypes between healthy human individuals. The protocol was immunoSEQ multiplex PCR, while the TCRdb copy is restricted to in-frame clones and leaves out a portion. The data show hundreds of thousands of clones, 90% to 97% seen once. V was pared by 4 bases and J by 1 base, with 8 bases between. This CDR3 region has 13 residues. The germline gives CDR1 MNHEY, CDR2 SMNVEV (reference sequence). CD8 cells regarded as naive lacked CD45RO, were positively chosen for CCR7, and omitted terminally differentiated effector memory CD45RA+ cells. Details on this clone: Its matching antigen is unknown. Other DNA sequences in this sample translate to the same CDR3.

Study findings and constraints: Incompleteness in sorted-subset sequencing, despite large depth, was shown by rarefaction.

The chain uses TRBV27 and TRBJ2-7, with no clear D. The source of this sequence is a woman in her 30s in good health. Material for sequencing was naive CD8+ T cells sorted from blood. The CDR3 loop is CASSSGRSYEQYF. The CDR3 nucleotides read TGTGCCAGCAGTTCTGGCAGGTCCTACGAGCAGTACTTC.